A selection of T cell receptor beta chains follows, all from one sample in a study of blood T cells in healthy people across ages. TCRdb reprocessed the 5' RACE reads via MiXCR and lists one record per CDR3 protein. This table holds over a million distinct CDR3 sequences, roughly 60% found once. The sequencing sample was made of blood. These TCRs come from a man aged 18 to 29 in good health. Each CDR3 is given with its conserved first and last residue. D genes are given only for firm matches. Clone size appears in some rows only: once, few, many, or a class for an expanded clone.

V gene	CDR3 length	J gene	clone size	D gene	CDR3 DNA	CDR3 protein
TRBV7-9	11	TRBJ2-7	many	NA	TGTGCCAGCAGTCTGACAGGCGAGCAGTACTTC	CASSLTGEQYF
TRBV10-3	14	TRBJ1-5	once	TRBD1	TGTGCCATCATAGAACCGGACAGGGAATATCCCCAGCATTTT	CAIIEPDREYPQHF
TRBV29-1	14	TRBJ2-7	NA	NA	TGCAGCGTTGATTTTGCGGGACTTGCCTACGAGCAGTACTTC	CSVDFAGLAYEQYF
TRBV6-2/TRBV6-3	23	TRBJ2-5	NA	TRBD1	TGTGCCAGCAGTTGGGCTAGCCCCTCATACCAATCGCCGGGACAGCTCCTTCAAGAGACCCAGTACTTC	CASSWASPSYQSPGQLLQETQYF
TRBV29-1	13	TRBJ1-2	NA	NA	TGCAGCGTCGAAGACGGCTTGAGCTATGGCTACACCTTC	CSVEDGLSYGYTF
TRBV24-1	15	TRBJ2-3	NA	TRBD1	TGTGCCACCAGTGACCGACAGGGGGCTTCAGATACGCAGTATTTT	CATSDRQGASDTQYF
TRBV20-1	15	TRBJ1-2	NA	NA	TGCAGTGCTAGTCGGGGGAAGGGGGTAAACTATGGCTACACCTTC	CSASRGKGVNYGYTF
TRBV5-1	16	TRBJ2-7	few	NA	TGCGCCAGCAGCTTGGAGGACGGAATCGCTTCCTACGAGCAGTACTTC	CASSLEDGIASYEQYF
TRBV27	17	TRBJ2-7	few	NA	TGTGCCAGCAGTTTATATCAGGGTTCAGTAATTTCCTACGAGCAGTACTTC	CASSLYQGSVISYEQYF
TRBV7-2	17	TRBJ2-2	once	TRBD1	TGTGCCGGCAGTTCCCTAGGGACAGGGGACTACACCGGGGAGCTGTTTTTT	CAGSSLGTGDYTGELFF
TRBV13	14	TRBJ1-1	NA	NA	TGTGCCAGCACCGATCAACCCGACAGAGTTGAAGCTTTCTTT	CASTDQPDRVEAFF
TRBV29-1	13	TRBJ2-7	few	NA	TGCAGCGTTGGCGTTGAATTCTCCTACGAGCAGTACTTC	CSVGVEFSYEQYF
TRBV5-1	15	TRBJ2-2	NA	NA	TGCGCCAGCAGCTTGAGTTCGAGTGTAGCCGGGGAGCTGTTTTTT	CASSLSSSVAGELFF
TRBV5-5	16	TRBJ2-7	few	NA	TGTGCCAGCAGCTTGGGGGTAGGTCTCGGGTCCTACGAGCAGTACTTC	CASSLGVGLGSYEQYF
TRBV10-3	18	TRBJ2-3	NA	TRBD2	TGTGCCATCAGTGAGTCGAGGACTAGCGGGTCCCTTGGGGATACGCAGTATTTT	CAISESRTSGSLGDTQYF
TRBV12-3/TRBV12-4	14	TRBJ2-3	NA	NA	TGTGCCAGCACTCTGGATGGGGTCATGGATACGCAGTATTTT	CASTLDGVMDTQYF
TRBV27	16	TRBJ2-1	NA	TRBD2	TGTGCCAGCAGTTCGACACTAGCGGGGGCTCAACGGGAGCAGTTCTTC	CASSSTLAGAQREQFF
TRBV15	14	TRBJ2-5	NA	NA	TGTGCCACCAGCAGAGATAGGGATGGAGGAGTACAGTACTTC	CATSRDRDGGVQYF
TRBV29-1	11	TRBJ2-5	NA	NA	TGTAGCGCCGATGGCGGGGCGACCCAGTACTTC	CSADGGATQYF
TRBV6-5	12	TRBJ2-3	few	NA	TGTGCCAGCAGTTACGTCGGAGGTACGCAGTATTTT	CASSYVGGTQYF